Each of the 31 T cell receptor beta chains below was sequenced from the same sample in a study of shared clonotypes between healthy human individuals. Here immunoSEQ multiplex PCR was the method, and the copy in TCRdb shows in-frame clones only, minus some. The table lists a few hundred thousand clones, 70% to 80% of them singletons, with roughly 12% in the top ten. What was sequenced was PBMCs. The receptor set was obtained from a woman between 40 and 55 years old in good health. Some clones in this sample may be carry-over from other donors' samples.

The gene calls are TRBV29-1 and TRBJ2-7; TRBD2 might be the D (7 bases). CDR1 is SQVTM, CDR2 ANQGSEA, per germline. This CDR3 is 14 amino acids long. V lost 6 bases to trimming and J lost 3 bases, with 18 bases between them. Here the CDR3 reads CSVGGGRRSYEQYF. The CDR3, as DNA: TGCAGCGTGGGCGGGGGCAGGCGAAGCTACGAGCAGTACTTC.

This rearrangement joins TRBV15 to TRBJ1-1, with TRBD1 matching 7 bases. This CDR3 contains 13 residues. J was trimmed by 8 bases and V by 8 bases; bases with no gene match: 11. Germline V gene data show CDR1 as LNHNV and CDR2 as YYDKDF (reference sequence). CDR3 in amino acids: CATLPPGQREAFF. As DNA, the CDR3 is TGTGCCACCCTTCCCCCGGGACAGCGGGAAGCTTTCTTT.

The CDR3 reads CASSSREGQGEKLFF. The DNA of the CDR3 is TGTGCCAGCAGTTCGCGGGAGGGCCAGGGGGAAAAACTGTTTTTT. This chain connects TRBV9 to TRBJ1-4; tentative D call: TRBD1 (6 bases). CDR1 is SGDLS, CDR2 YYNGEE, per germline. Between the trimmed V and J ends, which lost 5 bases and 8 bases, there was a span of 19 bases. The CDR3 sequence is 15 residues long.

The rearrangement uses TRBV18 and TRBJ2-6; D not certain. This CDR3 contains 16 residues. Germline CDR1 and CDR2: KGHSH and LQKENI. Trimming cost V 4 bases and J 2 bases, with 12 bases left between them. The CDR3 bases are TGTGCCAGCTCACTCGGCTGGGTGGCTGGGGCCAACGTCCTGACTTTC. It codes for CASSLGWVAGANVLTF. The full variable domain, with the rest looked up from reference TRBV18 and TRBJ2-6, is NAGVMQNPRHLVRRRGQEARLRCSPMKGHSHVYWYRQLPEEGLKFMVYLQKENIIDESGMPKERFSAEFPKEGPSILRIQQVVRGDSAAYFCASSLGWVAGANVLTFGAGSRLTVL.

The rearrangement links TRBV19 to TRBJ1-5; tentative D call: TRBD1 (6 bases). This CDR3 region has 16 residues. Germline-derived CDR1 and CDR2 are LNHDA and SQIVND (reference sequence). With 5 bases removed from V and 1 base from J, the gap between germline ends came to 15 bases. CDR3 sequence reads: CASSQTGYGSNQPQHF. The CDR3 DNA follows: TGTGCCAGTAGTCAAACAGGGTACGGGAGCAATCAGCCCCAGCATTTT.

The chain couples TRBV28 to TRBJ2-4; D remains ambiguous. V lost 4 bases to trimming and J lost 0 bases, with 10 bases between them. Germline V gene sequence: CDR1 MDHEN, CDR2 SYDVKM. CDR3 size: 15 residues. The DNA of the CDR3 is TGTGCCAGCAGTTCCACGGGTATAGCCAAAAACATTCAGTACTTC. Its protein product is CASSSTGIAKNIQYF.

CDR3 nucleotide sequence: TGCGCCAGCAGCCCCTTGGGGGGGGAAAACTACGAGCAGTACTTC. This sequence encodes CASSPLGGENYEQYF. This sequence joins TRBV5-1 and TRBJ2-7; 7 nucleotides align to TRBD2. J lost 3 bases, V lost 4 bases, and 10 bases had no gene match. In germline, CDR1 is SGHRS, CDR2 YFSETQ. The CDR3 consists of 15 residues.

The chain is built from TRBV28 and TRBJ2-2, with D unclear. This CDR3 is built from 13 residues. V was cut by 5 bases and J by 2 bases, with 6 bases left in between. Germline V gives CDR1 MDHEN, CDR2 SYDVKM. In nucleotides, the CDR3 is TGTGCCAGCAGTGGGCTTAACACCGGGGAGCTGTTTTTT. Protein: CASSGLNTGELFF.

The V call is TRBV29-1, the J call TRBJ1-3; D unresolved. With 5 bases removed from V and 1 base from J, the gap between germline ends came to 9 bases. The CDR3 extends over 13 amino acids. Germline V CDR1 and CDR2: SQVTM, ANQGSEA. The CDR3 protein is CSVQATSGNTIYF. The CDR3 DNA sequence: TGCAGCGTTCAGGCTACTTCTGGAAACACCATATATTTT.

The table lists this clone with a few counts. CDR3 sequence: CASSEWSLAGEWQFF. The CDR3 DNA sequence: TGTGCCAGCAGTGAATGGTCCTTAGCGGGAGAATGGCAGTTCTTC. V and J are TRBV6-1 and TRBJ2-1, with 9 nucleotides matching TRBD2. This CDR3 has 15 amino acids. Germline CDR1 reads MNHNS; CDR2 reads SASEGT. With V trimmed by 2 bases and J by 12 bases, 11 bases remained unmatched.

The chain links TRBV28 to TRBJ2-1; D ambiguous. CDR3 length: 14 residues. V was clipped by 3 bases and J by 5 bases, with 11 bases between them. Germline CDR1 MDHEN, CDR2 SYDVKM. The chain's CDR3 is CASSFPSTDNEQFF. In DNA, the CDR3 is TGTGCCAGCAGTTTCCCCTCGACTGACAATGAGCAGTTCTTC. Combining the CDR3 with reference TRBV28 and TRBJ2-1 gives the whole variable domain DVKVTQSSRYLVKRTGEKVFLECVQDMDHENMFWYRQDPGLGLRLIYFSYDVKMKEKGDIPEGYSVSREKKERFSLILESASTNQTSMYLCASSFPSTDNEQFFGPGTRLTVL.

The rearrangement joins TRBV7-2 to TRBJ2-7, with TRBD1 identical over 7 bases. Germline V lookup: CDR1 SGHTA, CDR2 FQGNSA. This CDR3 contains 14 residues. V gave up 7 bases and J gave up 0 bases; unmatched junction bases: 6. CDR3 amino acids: CASNRGGSSYEQYF. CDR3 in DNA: TGTGCCAGCAACCGAGGGGGCTCCTCCTACGAGCAGTACTTC.

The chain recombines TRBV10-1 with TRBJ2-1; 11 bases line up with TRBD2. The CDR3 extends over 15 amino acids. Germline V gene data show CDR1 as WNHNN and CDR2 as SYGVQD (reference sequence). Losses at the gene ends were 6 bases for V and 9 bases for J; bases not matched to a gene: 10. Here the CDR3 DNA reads TGCGCCAGCAGCCAACTTAGACTAGCGGGAAGTGAGCAGTTCTTC. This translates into CASSQLRLAGSEQFF.

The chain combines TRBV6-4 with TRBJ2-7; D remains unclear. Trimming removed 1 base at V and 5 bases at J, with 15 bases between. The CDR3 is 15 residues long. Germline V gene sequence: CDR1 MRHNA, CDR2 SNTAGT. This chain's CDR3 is CASSDCRRQRNEQYF. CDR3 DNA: TGTGCCAGCAGTGACTGTAGGCGGCAGAGGAACGAGCAGTACTTC.

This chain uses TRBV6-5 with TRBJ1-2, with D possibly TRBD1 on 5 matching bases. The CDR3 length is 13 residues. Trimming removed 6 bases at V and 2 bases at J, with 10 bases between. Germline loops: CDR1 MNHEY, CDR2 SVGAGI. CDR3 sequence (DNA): TGTGCCAGCAGGACAGTATCCAACTATGGCTACACCTTC. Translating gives CASRTVSNYGYTF.

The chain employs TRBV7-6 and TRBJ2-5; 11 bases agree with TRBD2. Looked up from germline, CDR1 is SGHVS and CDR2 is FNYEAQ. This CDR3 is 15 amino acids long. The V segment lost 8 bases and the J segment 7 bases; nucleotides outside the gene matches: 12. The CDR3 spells CASGTSGIRLGTQYF. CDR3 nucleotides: TGTGCCAGCGGGACTAGCGGCATTCGGTTAGGGACCCAGTACTTC.

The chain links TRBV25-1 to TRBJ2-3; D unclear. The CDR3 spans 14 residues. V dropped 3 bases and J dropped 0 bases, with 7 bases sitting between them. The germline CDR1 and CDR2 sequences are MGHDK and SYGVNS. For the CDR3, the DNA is TGTGCCAGCAGTGAGAGGACCAGCACAGATACGCAGTATTTT. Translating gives CASSERTSTDTQYF.

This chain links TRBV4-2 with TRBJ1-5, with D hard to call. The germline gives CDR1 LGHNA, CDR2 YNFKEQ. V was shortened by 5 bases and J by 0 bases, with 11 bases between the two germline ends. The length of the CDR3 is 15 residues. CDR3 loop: CASSRDGNSNQPQHF. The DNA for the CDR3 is TGTGCCAGCAGCAGGGATGGGAATAGCAATCAGCCCCAGCATTTT.

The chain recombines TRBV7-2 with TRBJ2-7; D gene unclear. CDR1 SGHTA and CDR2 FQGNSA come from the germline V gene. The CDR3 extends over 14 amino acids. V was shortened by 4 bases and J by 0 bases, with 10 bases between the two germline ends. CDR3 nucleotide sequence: TGTGCCAGCAGCTACGACTCGAGCTCCTACGAGCAGTACTTC. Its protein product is CASSYDSSSYEQYF.

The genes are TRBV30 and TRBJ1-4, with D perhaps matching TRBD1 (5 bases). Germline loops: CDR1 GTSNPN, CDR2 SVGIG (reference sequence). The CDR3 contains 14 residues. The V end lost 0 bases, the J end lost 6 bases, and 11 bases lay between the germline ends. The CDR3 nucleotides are TGTGCCTGGAGTGTTTGGGGCACAGATGAAAAACTGTTTTTT. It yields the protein CAWSVWGTDEKLFF.

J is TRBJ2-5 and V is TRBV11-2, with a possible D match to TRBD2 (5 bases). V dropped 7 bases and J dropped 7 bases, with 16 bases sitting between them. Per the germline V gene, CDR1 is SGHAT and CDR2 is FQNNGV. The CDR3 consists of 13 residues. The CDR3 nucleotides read TGTGCCAGCACACGGACCGCCGGAGGGACCCAGTACTTC. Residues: CASTRTAGGTQYF.

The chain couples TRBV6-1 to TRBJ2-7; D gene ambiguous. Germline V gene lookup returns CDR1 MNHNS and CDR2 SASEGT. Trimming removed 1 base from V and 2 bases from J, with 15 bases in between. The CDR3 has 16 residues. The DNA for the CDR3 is TGTGCCAGCAGTGAAGAAAGAGGCGGCTACACCTACGAGCAGTACTTC. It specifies CASSEERGGYTYEQYF.

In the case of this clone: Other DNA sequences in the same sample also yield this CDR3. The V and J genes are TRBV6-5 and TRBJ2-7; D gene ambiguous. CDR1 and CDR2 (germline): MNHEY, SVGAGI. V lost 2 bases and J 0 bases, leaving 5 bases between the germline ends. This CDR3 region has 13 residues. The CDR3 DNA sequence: TGTGCCAGCAGTTACCCTGGCTCCTACGAGCAGTACTTC. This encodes CASSYPGSYEQYF.

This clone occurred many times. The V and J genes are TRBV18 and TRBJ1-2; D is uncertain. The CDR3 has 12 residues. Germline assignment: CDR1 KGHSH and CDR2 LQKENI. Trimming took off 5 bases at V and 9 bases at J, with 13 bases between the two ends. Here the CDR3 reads CASSTSAESYTF. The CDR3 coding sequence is TGTGCCAGCTCAACCAGCGCGGAAAGCTACACCTTC. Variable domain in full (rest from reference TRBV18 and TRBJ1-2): NAGVMQNPRHLVRRRGQEARLRCSPMKGHSHVYWYRQLPEEGLKFMVYLQKENIIDESGMPKERFSAEFPKEGPSILRIQQVVRGDSAAYFCASSTSAESYTFGSGTRLTVV.

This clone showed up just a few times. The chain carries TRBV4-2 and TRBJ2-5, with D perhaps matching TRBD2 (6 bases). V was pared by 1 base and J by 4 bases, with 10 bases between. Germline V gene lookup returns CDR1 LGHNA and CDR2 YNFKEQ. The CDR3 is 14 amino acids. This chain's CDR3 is CASSQVRGGETQYF. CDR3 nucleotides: TGTGCCAGCAGCCAAGTACGGGGAGGAGAGACCCAGTACTTC.

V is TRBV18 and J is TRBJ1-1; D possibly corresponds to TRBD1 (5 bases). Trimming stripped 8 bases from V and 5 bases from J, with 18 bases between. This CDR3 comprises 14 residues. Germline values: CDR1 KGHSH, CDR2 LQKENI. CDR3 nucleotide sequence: TGTGCCAGCCTAACCGGCGTTGGGGCAACTGAAGCTTTCTTT. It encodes CASLTGVGATEAFF.

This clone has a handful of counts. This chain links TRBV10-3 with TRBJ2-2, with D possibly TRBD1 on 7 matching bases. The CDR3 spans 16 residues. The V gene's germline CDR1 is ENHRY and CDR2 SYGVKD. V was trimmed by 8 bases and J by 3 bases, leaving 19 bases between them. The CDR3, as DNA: TGTGCCATCCAATCCCCGGGACAGCGGGACACCGGGGAGCTGTTTTTT. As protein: CAIQSPGQRDTGELFF.

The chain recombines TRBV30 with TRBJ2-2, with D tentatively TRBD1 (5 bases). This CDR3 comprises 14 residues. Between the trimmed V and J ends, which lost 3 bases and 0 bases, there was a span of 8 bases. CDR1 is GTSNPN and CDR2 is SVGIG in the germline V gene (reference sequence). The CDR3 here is CAWSPGPNTGELFF. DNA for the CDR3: TGTGCCTGGAGCCCAGGGCCGAACACCGGGGAGCTGTTTTTT. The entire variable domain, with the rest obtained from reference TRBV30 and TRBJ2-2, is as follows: SQTIHQWPATLVQPVGSPLSLECTVEGTSNPNLYWYRQAAGRGLQLLFYSVGIGQISSEVPQNLSASRPQDRQFILSSKKLLLSDSGFYLCAWSPGPNTGELFFGEGSRLTVL.

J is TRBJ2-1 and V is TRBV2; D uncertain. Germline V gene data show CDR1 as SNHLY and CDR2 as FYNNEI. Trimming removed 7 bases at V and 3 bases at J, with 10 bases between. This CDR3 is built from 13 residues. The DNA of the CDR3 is TGTGCCAGCACGCCCAGGAGCTACAATGAGCAGTTCTTC. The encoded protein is CASTPRSYNEQFF.

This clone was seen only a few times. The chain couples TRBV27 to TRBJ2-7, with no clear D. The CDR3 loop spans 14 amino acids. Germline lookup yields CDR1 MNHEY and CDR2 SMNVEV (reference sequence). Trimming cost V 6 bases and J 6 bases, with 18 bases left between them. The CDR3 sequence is CASSSGPRWSEQYF. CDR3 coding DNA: TGTGCCAGCAGCTCCGGCCCGAGATGGTCCGAGCAGTACTTC.

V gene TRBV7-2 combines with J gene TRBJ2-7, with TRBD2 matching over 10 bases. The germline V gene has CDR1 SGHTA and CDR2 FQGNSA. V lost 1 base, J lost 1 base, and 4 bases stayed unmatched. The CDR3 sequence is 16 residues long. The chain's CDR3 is CASSLVASGSSYEQYF. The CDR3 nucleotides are TGTGCCAGCAGCTTAGTGGCTAGCGGGAGTTCCTACGAGCAGTACTTC.